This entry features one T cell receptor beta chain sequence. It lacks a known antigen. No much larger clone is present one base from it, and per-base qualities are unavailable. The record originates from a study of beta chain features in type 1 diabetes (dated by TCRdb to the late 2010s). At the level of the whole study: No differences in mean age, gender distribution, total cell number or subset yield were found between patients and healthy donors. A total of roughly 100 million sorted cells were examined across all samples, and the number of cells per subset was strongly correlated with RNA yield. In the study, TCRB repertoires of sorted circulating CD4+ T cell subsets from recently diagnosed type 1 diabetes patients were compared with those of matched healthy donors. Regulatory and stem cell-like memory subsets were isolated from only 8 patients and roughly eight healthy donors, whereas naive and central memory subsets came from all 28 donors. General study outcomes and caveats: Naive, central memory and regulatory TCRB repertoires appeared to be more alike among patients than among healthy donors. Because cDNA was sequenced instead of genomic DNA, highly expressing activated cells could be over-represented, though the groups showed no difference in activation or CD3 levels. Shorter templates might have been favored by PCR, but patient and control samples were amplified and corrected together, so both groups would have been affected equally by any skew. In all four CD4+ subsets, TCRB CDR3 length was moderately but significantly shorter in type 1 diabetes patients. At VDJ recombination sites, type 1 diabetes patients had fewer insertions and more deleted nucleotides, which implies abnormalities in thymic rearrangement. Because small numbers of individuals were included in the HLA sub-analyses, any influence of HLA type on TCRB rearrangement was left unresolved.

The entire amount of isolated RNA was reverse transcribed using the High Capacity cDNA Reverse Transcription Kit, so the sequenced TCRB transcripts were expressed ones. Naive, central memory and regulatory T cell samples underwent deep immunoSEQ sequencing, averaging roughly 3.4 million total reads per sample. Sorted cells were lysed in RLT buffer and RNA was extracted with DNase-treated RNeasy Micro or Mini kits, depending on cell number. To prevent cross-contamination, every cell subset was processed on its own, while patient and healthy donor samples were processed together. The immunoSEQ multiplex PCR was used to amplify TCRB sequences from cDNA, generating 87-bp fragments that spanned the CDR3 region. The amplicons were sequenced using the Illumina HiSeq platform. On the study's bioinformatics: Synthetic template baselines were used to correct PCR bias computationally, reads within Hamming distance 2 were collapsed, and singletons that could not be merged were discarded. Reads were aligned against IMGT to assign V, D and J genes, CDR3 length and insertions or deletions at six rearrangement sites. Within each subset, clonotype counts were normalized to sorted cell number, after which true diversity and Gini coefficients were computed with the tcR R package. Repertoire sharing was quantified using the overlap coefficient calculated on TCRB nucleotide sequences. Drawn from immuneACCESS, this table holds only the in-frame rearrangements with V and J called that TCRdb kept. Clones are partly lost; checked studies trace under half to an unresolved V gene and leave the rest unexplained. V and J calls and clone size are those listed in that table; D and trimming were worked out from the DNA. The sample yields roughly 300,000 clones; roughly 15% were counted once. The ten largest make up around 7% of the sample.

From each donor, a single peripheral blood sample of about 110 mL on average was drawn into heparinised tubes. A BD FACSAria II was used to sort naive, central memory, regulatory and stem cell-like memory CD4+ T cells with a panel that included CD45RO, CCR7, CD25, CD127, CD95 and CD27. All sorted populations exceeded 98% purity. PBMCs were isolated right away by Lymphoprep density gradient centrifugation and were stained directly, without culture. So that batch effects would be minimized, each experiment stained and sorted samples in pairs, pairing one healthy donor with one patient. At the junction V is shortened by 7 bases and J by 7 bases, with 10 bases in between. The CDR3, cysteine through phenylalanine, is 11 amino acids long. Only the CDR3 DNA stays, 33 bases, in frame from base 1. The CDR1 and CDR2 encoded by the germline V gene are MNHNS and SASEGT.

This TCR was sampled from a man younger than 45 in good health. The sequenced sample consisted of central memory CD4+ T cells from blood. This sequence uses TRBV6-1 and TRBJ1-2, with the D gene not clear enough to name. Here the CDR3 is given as CASKIGSGYTF. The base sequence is TGTGCCAGCAAGATCGGGTCTGGCTACACCTTC.